This TCR beta chain was captured in a study of Graves' ophthalmopathy and Graves' hyperthyroidism. Whole-study findings and limits: It was with around 67% sensitivity and just under 75% specificity that the model predicted ophthalmopathy progression. Blood samples also showed most expanded thyroid clonotypes exceeding 0.001 frequency. Between ophthalmopathy and stable hyperthyroidism, a 13-signature model drew a separation with just over 85% sensitivity and approximately 79% specificity.

To note about this clonotype: Its specificity is not known.

Transcripts of RNA were the source for amplifying TCR beta CDR3 regions. Second-round multiplex PCR came after a first-round RT-PCR that employed HTBI primers. TCRdb ran MiXCR on the multiplex PCR reads and lists one entry per CDR3 protein. The table has 450,000 or so distinct CDR3 sequences, roughly an eighth seen once. The germline CDR1 and CDR2 sequences are SGHTA and FQGTGA. The length of the CDR3 is 14 residues. V was pared by 5 bases and J by 2 bases, with 13 bases between. Sequencing used blood. The clonotype originates from a woman in her 30s with Graves' ophthalmopathy. This chain links TRBV7-3 with TRBJ2-7; D remains ambiguous. The CDR3 sequence is CASSPGAGPYEQYF. CDR3 sequence (DNA): TGTGCCAGCAGCCCCGGCGCAGGACCCTACGAGCAGTACTTC.